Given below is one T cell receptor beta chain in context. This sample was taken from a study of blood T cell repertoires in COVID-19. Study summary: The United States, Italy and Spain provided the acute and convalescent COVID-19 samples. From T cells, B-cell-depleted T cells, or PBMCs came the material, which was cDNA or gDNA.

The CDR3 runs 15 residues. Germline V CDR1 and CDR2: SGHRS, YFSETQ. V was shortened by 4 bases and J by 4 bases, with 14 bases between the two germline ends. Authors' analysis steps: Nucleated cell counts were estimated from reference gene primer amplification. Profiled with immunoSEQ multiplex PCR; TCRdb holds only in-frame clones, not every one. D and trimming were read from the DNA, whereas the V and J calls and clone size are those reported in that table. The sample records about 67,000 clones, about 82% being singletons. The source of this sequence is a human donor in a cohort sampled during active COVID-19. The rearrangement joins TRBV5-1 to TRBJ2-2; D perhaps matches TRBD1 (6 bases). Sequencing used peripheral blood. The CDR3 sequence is CASSQGHGATGELFF. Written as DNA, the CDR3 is TGCGCCAGCAGCCAGGGACACGGGGCCACCGGGGAGCTGTTTTTT. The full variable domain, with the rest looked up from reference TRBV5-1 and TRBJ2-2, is KAGVTQTPRYLIKTRGQQVTLSCSPISGHRSVSWYQQTPGQGLQFLFEYFSETQRNKGNFPGRFSGRQFSNSRSEMNVSTLELGDSALYLCASSQGHGATGELFFGEGSRLTVL.